A selection of T cell receptor beta chains follows, all from one sample in a study of T cells in pancreatic ductal adenocarcinoma. Method: immunoSEQ multiplex PCR; TCRdb's copy keeps in-frame clones and lacks some. The data show 15,000 to 20,000 clones, around nine tenths seen once. Source material: PBMCs. Source of these receptors: a human donor with pancreatic ductal adenocarcinoma. Both conserved end residues are part of each CDR3. The D gene is left open where the match is weak. Rows may omit the clone size; those that give it use once, few, many or a size class.

cdr3_aa,cdr3_nt,d_call,clone_size,v_call,j_call
CASSLSDFGEAFF,TGTGCCAGCAGCTTATCAGACTTTGGAGAGGCTTTCTTT,.,.,TRBV7-9,TRBJ1-1
CASSLAMDRTDTQYF,TGTGCCAGCTCACTAGCCATGGACAGGACAGATACGCAGTATTTT,TRBD1,.,TRBV18,TRBJ2-3
CASSQVGADPTDTQYF,TGCGCCAGCAGCCAAGTAGGAGCCGATCCTACAGATACGCAGTATTTT,.,.,TRBV4-3,TRBJ2-3
CASSLGQFQETQYF,TGTGCCAGCAGTTTAGGACAGTTCCAAGAGACCCAGTACTTC,.,.,TRBV11-3,TRBJ2-5
CASSVGADQETQYF,TGTGCCAGCAGCGTAGGGGCAGATCAAGAGACCCAGTACTTC,.,.,TRBV9,TRBJ2-5
CASSPGQNSPLHF,TGTGCCAGCAGCCCAGGACAGAATTCACCCCTCCACTTT,.,.,TRBV7-9,TRBJ1-6
CASKSALGQPQHF,TGTGCCAGCAAATCTGCCCTAGGTCAGCCCCAGCATTTT,.,.,TRBV2,TRBJ1-5
CASSPSTGDRNQPQHF,TGTGCCAGCAGTCCCTCGACAGGGGACCGCAATCAGCCCCAGCATTTT,TRBD1,.,TRBV27,TRBJ1-5
CASSPGGRLNTEAFF,TGTGCCAGCTCACCCGGGGGGCGGCTGAACACTGAAGCTTTCTTT,.,once,TRBV18,TRBJ1-1
CASSELDTQYF,TGCGCCAGCAGCGAACTAGATACGCAGTATTTT,.,.,TRBV5-1,TRBJ2-3
CASSQDETGGNEQFF,TGCGCCAGCAGCCAAGATGAAACAGGGGGCAATGAGCAGTTCTTC,TRBD1,.,TRBV4-3,TRBJ2-1
CASSLMGRGSNTGELFF,TGCGCCAGCAGCCTCATGGGGCGGGGGTCAAACACCGGGGAGCTGTTTTTT,TRBD2,.,TRBV4-1,TRBJ2-2
CATGGDRNEKLFF,TGTGCCACCGGAGGGGACCGTAATGAAAAACTGTTTTTT,.,.,TRBV19,TRBJ1-4
CASSPDREGVQPQHF,TGTGCCAGCAGCCCGGACAGGGAGGGCGTTCAGCCCCAGCATTTT,TRBD1,.,TRBV7-2,TRBJ1-5
CASGGGFEAFF,TGTGCCAGTGGGGGGGGTTTTGAAGCTTTCTTT,.,.,TRBV19,TRBJ1-1
CASSYSQRGSTDTQYF,TGTGCCAGCAGTTACTCCCAGCGGGGTAGCACAGATACGCAGTATTTT,TRBD2,.,TRBV6-5,TRBJ2-3
CASSPDEKLFF,TGTGCCAGCAGCCCGGATGAAAAACTGTTTTTT,.,.,TRBV28,TRBJ1-4
CASSLEEFNQPQHF,TGTGCCAGCAGTTTGGAGGAGTTTAATCAGCCCCAGCATTTT,.,.,TRBV28,TRBJ1-5
CASSRSQGTNEKLFF,TGTGCCAGCTCAAGATCACAGGGCACTAATGAAAAACTGTTTTTT,.,.,TRBV18,TRBJ1-4
CATSRDYRAAYF,TGTGCCACCAGCAGAGATTACAGGGCTGCGTACTTC,.,.,TRBV15,TRBJ2-7
CASSVNRGAQETQYF,TGCGCCAGCAGCGTGAACAGGGGTGCACAAGAGACCCAGTACTTC,TRBD1,.,TRBV10-2,TRBJ2-5
CASGRQGAGEQYF,TGTGCCAGTGGCCGACAGGGGGCCGGGGAGCAGTACTTC,TRBD1,.,TRBV19,TRBJ2-7
CASSPRTGRETQYF,TGTGCCAGCTCACCACGAACAGGGAGAGAGACCCAGTACTTC,.,.,TRBV18,TRBJ2-5
CASRSQGRETQYF,TGTGCCAGCAGATCACAGGGGAGAGAGACCCAGTACTTC,TRBD1,.,TRBV28,TRBJ2-5
CATSGAGYQPQHF,TGTGCCACCAGCGGGGCAGGGTATCAGCCCCAGCATTTT,.,once,TRBV15,TRBJ1-5
CASQAGAKETQYF,TGTGCCAGCCAGGCGGGGGCAAAAGAGACCCAGTACTTC,.,.,TRBV7-2,TRBJ2-5
CASSKTGGGEKLFF,TGTGCCAGCAGCAAGACAGGGGGAGGGGAAAAACTGTTTTTT,TRBD1,.,TRBV28,TRBJ1-4
CASSLGGEGTQYF,TGTGCCAGCAGCTTGGGGGGAGAGGGGACGCAGTATTTT,.,.,TRBV7-8,TRBJ2-3
CASSPRQGAQHF,TGTGCCAGCAGCCCTCGACAGGGAGCCCAGCATTTT,TRBD1,.,TRBV7-3,TRBJ1-5
CASSPGRVAATDTQYF,TGTGCCAGCAGCCCCGGGAGAGTAGCGGCCACAGATACGCAGTATTTT,.,.,TRBV7-7,TRBJ2-3
CASSANARGEAFF,TGTGCCAGCAGCGCTAACGCCAGGGGCGAAGCTTTCTTT,.,.,TRBV7-3,TRBJ1-1
CASSPRLAGGPADTQYF,TGTGCCAGCAGCCCTAGACTAGCGGGGGGGCCAGCAGATACGCAGTATTTT,TRBD2,.,TRBV7-3,TRBJ2-3
CASTVGQEANQPQHF,TGTGCCAGTACTGTGGGACAGGAGGCCAATCAGCCCCAGCATTTT,TRBD1,.,TRBV19,TRBJ1-5
CASSPQWGGVYGYTF,TGTGCCAGCAGCCCCCAATGGGGGGGGGTCTATGGCTACACCTTC,.,few,TRBV5-6,TRBJ1-2
CAITLSETGEEYYGYTF,TGTGCCATCACCCTATCAGAAACAGGGGAGGAGTACTATGGCTACACCTTC,TRBD1,.,TRBV10-3,TRBJ1-2
CASSLMAGAQETQYF,TGTGCCAGCAGCTTAATGGCGGGGGCACAAGAGACCCAGTACTTC,.,.,TRBV7-2,TRBJ2-5
CASSVRQGTEQYF,TGTGCCAGCAGCGTCCGACAGGGGACCGAGCAGTACTTC,TRBD1,.,TRBV5-8,TRBJ2-7
CASRAGQMNTEAFF,TGTGCCAGCAGGGCGGGACAGATGAACACTGAAGCTTTCTTT,TRBD1,.,TRBV28,TRBJ1-1
CASSLTGQTYEQYF,TGTGCCAGCAGCTTGACGGGACAGACCTACGAGCAGTACTTC,TRBD1,.,TRBV5-6,TRBJ2-7
CASSDETGLGQPQHF,TGTGCCAGCAGTGACGAGACAGGGTTGGGTCAGCCCCAGCATTTT,TRBD1,.,TRBV6-1,TRBJ1-5
CAWSAASGGNTDTQYF,TGTGCCTGGAGTGCTGCTAGCGGGGGTAACACAGATACGCAGTATTTT,TRBD2,few,TRBV30,TRBJ2-3